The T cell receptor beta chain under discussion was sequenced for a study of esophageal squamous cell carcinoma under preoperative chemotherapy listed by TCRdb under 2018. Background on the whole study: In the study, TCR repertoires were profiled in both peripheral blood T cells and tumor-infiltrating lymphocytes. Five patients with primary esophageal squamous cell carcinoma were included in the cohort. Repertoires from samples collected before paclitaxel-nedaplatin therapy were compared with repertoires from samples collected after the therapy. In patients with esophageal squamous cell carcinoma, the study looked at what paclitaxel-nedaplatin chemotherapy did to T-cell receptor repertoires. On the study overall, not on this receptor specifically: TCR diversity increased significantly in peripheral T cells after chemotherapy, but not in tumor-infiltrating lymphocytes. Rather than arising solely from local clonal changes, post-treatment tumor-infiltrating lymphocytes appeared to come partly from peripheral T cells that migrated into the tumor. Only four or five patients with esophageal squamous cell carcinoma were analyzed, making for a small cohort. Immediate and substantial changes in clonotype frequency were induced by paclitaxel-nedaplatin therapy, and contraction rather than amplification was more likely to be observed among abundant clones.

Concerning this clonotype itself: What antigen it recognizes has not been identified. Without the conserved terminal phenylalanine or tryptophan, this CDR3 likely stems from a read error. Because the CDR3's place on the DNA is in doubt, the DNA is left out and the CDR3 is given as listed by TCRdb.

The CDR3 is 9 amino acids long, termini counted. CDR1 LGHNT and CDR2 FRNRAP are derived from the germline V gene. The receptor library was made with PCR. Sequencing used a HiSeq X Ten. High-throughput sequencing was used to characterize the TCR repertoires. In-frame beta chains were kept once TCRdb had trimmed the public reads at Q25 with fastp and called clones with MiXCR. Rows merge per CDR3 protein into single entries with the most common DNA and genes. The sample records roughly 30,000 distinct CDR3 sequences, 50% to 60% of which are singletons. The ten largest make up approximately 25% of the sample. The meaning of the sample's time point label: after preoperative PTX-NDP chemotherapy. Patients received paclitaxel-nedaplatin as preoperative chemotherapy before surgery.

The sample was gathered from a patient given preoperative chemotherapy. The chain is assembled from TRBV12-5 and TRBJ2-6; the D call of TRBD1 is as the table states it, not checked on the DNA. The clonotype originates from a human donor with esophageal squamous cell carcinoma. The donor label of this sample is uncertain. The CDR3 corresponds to CASGFASGQ.